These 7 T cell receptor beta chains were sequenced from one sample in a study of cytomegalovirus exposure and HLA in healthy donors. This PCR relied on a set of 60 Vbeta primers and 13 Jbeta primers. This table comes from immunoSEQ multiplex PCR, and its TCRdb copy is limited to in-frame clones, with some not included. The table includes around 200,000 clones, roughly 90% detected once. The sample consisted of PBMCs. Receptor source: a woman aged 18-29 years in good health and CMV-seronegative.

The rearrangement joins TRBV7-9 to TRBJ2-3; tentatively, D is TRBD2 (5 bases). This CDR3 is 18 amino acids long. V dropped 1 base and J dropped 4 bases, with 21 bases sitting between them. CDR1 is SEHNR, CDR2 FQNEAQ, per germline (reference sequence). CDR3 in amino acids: CASSLVEGLGAHADTQYF. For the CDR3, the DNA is TGTGCCAGCAGCTTAGTCGAGGGATTGGGTGCACACGCAGATACGCAGTATTTT.

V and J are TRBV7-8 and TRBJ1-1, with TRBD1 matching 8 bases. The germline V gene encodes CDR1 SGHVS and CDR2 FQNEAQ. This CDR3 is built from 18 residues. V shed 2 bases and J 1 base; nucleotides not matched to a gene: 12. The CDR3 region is CASSLRLRQGTGNTEAFF. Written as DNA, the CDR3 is TGTGCCAGCAGCTTACGGTTAAGACAGGGGACAGGGAACACTGAAGCTTTCTTT.

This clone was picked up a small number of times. Here the CDR3 DNA reads TGTGCCAGCAGTGAATCGGCAGGGTCCTATGGCTACACCTTC. It encodes CASSESAGSYGYTF. The chain combines TRBV6-4 with TRBJ1-2; maybe TRBD1 (5 bases). The germline V gene encodes CDR1 MRHNA and CDR2 SNTAGT. This CDR3 comprises 14 residues. Trimming took 3 bases from V and 4 from J, leaving 12 bases between them.

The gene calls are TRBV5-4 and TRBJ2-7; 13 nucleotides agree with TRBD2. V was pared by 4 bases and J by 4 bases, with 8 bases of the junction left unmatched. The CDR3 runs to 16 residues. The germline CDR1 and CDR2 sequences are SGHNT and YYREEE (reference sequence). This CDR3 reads CASSQITSGRGYEQYF. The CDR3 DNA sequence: TGTGCCAGCAGCCAAATCACTAGCGGGAGGGGATACGAGCAGTACTTC.

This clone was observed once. The CDR3 region has the DNA TGTGCCAGCAGCCTTCCCGGGACAAATGAAAAACTGTTTTTT. It is translated as CASSLPGTNEKLFF. The chain joins TRBV5-5 to TRBJ1-4, with D perhaps TRBD1 (6 bases). The CDR3 length is 14 residues. Germline V gives CDR1 SGHKS, CDR2 YYEKEE (reference sequence). V lost 4 bases, J lost 5 bases, and 12 bases lay in between.

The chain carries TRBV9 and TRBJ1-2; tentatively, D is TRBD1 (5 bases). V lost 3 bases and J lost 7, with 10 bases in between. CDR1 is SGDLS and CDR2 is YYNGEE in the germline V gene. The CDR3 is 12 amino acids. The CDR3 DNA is TGTGCCAGCAGCGAGTGGACACTTGGCTACACCTTC. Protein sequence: CASSEWTLGYTF.

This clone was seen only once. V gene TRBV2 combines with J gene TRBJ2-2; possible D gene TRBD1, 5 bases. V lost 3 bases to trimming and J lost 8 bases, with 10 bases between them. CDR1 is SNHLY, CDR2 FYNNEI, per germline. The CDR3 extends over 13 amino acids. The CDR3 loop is CASSDQGIGELFF. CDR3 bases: TGTGCCAGCAGTGACCAGGGTATTGGGGAGCTGTTTTTT.